Below, 4 T cell receptor beta chains from the same sample are listed, as sequenced in a study of beta chain features in type 1 diabetes. All of the isolated RNA was reverse transcribed, so expressed TCRB transcripts were sequenced. Assay: immunoSEQ multiplex PCR; the TCRdb copy retains only in-frame clones and omits some. The data contain some 230,000 clones, around 10% of them seen just once; the ten biggest clones take up 0.03% to 0.035%. Sequences were obtained from naive CD4+ T cells from blood. The receptors come from a woman between 18 and 29 years old in good health.

This clone was counted only a few times. The V call is TRBV5-1, the J call TRBJ1-1; 10 bases map to TRBD1. The CDR3 extends over 16 amino acids. V was pared by 2 bases and J by 0 bases, with 4 bases of the junction left unmatched. The germline V gene encodes CDR1 SGHRS and CDR2 YFSETQ. The CDR3 sequence is CASSFRQGAMNTEAFF. CDR3 DNA: TGCGCCAGCAGCTTTCGACAGGGGGCCATGAACACTGAAGCTTTCTTT.

The chain couples TRBV9 to TRBJ2-2; 11 bases are shared with TRBD2. J gave up 5 bases and V 0 bases, and 6 bases lay outside the gene matches. The CDR3 runs 17 residues. CDR1 and CDR2 from the germline V gene are SGDLS and YYNGEE. The CDR3 DNA is TGTGCCAGCAGCGTAGCTCCAACTAGCGGGGGAACCGGGGAGCTGTTTTTT. Amino acid sequence: CASSVAPTSGGTGELFF.

Here the CDR3 DNA reads TGCGCCAGCAGCGGGGGCGAGGTGGCGGATGGCTACACCTTC. Its protein product is CASSGGEVADGYTF. The chain recombines TRBV5-1 with TRBJ1-2; D possibly corresponds to TRBD1 (6 bases). This CDR3 is built from 14 residues. Germline CDR1 is SGHRS and CDR2 is YFSETQ. Trimming removed 4 bases at V and 6 bases at J, with 16 bases between.

This rearrangement joins TRBV5-4 to TRBJ1-5; 7 bases map to TRBD1. Per the germline V gene, CDR1 is SGHNT and CDR2 is YYREEE (reference sequence). The J segment lost 1 base and the V segment lost 0 bases, leaving 4 bases of the junction unmatched. This CDR3 comprises 16 residues. Here the CDR3 reads CASSLGGGSSNQPQHF. CDR3 bases: TGTGCCAGCAGCTTGGGAGGGGGCTCGAGCAATCAGCCCCAGCATTTT.